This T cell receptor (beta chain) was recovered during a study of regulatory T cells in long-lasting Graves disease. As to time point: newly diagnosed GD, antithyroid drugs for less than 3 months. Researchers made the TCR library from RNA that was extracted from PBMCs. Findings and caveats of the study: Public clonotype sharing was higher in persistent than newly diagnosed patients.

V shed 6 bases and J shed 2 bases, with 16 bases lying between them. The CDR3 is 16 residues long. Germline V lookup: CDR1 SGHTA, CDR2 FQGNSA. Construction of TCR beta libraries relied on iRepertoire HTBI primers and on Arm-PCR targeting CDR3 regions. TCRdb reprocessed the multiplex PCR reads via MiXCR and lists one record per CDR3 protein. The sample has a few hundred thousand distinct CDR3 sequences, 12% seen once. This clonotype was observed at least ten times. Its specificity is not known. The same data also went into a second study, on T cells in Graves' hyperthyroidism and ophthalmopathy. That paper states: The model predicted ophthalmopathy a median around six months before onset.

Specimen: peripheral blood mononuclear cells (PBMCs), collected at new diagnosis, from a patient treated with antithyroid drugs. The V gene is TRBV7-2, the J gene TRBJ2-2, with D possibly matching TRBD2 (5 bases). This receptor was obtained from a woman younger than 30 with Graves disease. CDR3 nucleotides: TGTGCCAGCAGAACTCTAGCCCTCCTCAACACCGGGGAGCTGTTTTTT. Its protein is CASRTLALLNTGELFF.